Here is one T cell receptor (beta chain) with its context. This CDR3 is built from 13 residues. In germline, CDR1 is GTSNPN, CDR2 SVGIG (reference sequence). Trimming left V 3 bases short and J 4 bases short, with 10 bases between. This specimen belongs to a study of control samples from healthy donors and cancer patients. Sequenced by immunoSEQ multiplex PCR; TCRdb stores in-frame clones only, minus some. The sample holds around 95,000 clones, more than 85% seen once. Sequencing was done on a sample of blood. The TCR originated in a woman aged 45 to 65 in good health. V usage is TRBV30 and J usage is TRBJ2-1; D gene unclear. The CDR3 protein is CAWSRTVYNEQFF. CDR3 in DNA: TGTGCCTGGAGCCGGACGGTATACAATGAGCAGTTCTTC.